This TCR beta chain was captured by sequencing in a study of cytomegalovirus exposure and HLA in healthy donors. Germline lookup yields CDR1 SGHRS and CDR2 YFSETQ. The CDR3 has 15 amino acids. J was trimmed by 8 bases and V by 4 bases; bases with no gene match: 12. Assay: immunoSEQ multiplex PCR; the TCRdb copy retains only in-frame clones and omits some. The data hold 100,000 to 120,000 clones, with about 85% observed a single time. Input material: PBMCs. The sequence was collected from a woman under 30 in good health and CMV-seronegative. The chain is built from TRBV5-1 and TRBJ2-4; 7 bases align to TRBD1. The CDR3 is CASSTGTQGFDIQYF. DNA for the CDR3: TGCGCCAGCAGCACCGGGACACAGGGGTTTGACATTCAGTACTTC. Full variable domain (missing parts from reference TRBV5-1 and TRBJ2-4): KAGVTQTPRYLIKTRGQQVTLSCSPISGHRSVSWYQQTPGQGLQFLFEYFSETQRNKGNFPGRFSGRQFSNSRSEMNVSTLELGDSALYLCASSTGTQGFDIQYFGAGTRLSVL.